What follows are 26 T cell receptor beta chains derived from one specimen sequenced in a study of shared clonotypes between healthy human individuals. TCRdb's copy holds only in-frame clones and misses some; the assay was immunoSEQ multiplex PCR. The profile shows roughly 530,000 clones, 90% to 96% of them singletons. The source material was naive CD4+ T cells sorted from blood. This sample's subset: CD45RA+ positively selected. The receptors here all came from a young woman in good health.

This sequence joins TRBV15 and TRBJ2-3; 9 positions match TRBD2. V was pared by 2 bases and J by 2 bases, with 14 bases of the junction left unmatched. The CDR3 is made up of 19 amino acids. Germline CDR1 LNHNV, CDR2 YYDKDF (reference sequence). The CDR3 sequence: CATSRKVQALAGLTDTQYF. The CDR3 coding sequence is TGTGCCACCAGCAGAAAGGTCCAGGCTCTAGCGGGACTCACAGATACGCAGTATTTT.

The chain couples TRBV19 to TRBJ2-1; 10 bases map to TRBD2. Germline CDR1 LNHDA, CDR2 SQIVND (reference sequence). The V and J ends lost 7 bases and 4 bases, in that order; junction bases with no gene match: 7. The CDR3 is 15 amino acids. The CDR3 DNA follows: TGTGCCAGTAACACTGGACTAGCGGAGTACAATGAGCAGTTCTTC. It encodes CASNTGLAEYNEQFF.

V is TRBV7-9 and J is TRBJ2-5; 13 bases match TRBD2. This CDR3 is 15 amino acids long. Germline CDR1 is SEHNR and CDR2 is FQNEAQ (reference sequence). V was pared by 1 base and J by 5 bases, with 1 base of the junction left unmatched. The CDR3 DNA follows: TGTGCCAGCAGCTTAGGGACTAGCGGGAGCGAGACCCAGTACTTC. This encodes CASSLGTSGSETQYF.

The table lists this clone with a count of one. The chain has TRBV28 and TRBJ1-2; 9 bases agree with TRBD1. Germline V lookup: CDR1 MDHEN, CDR2 SYDVKM. There are 15 residues in the CDR3. The junction had 12 bases not matched to a gene; V was cut back by 7 bases and J by 6 bases. The chain's CDR3 is CASTPRDRAIDGYTF. In DNA, the CDR3 is TGTGCCAGCACGCCCCGGGACAGGGCAATTGATGGCTACACCTTC.

The chain recombines TRBV27 with TRBJ2-7, with 8 nucleotides matching TRBD1. The CDR3 is 16 amino acids. V shed 6 bases and J 3 bases; nucleotides not matched to a gene: 13. The germline CDR1 and CDR2 sequences are MNHEY and SMNVEV (reference sequence). CDR3 protein: CASRFPSAGGFYEQYF. Here the CDR3 DNA reads TGTGCCAGCAGATTCCCTTCTGCAGGGGGCTTCTACGAGCAGTACTTC.

The chain couples TRBV28 to TRBJ2-3, with unresolved D. The germline V and J ends were trimmed by 3 bases and 3 bases, with 16 bases remaining between them. There are 16 residues in the CDR3. The V gene's germline CDR1 is MDHEN and CDR2 SYDVKM. The CDR3 DNA reads TGTGCCAGCAGTTTGTTTCGGCTCCTCGGAACAGATACGCAGTATTTT. This encodes CASSLFRLLGTDTQYF.

The chain recombines TRBV5-6 with TRBJ1-1, with D unclear. Germline CDR1 reads SGHDT; CDR2 reads YYEEEE. CDR3 length equals 15 residues. Trimming shortened V by 4 bases and J by 8 bases, and 21 bases separated the two germline ends. CDR3 protein: CASSNAVPAPPEAFF. DNA for the CDR3: TGTGCCAGCAGCAACGCGGTACCGGCCCCACCGGAAGCTTTCTTT.

The V and J genes are TRBV16 and TRBJ2-7, with 10 bases fitting TRBD2. CDR3 length: 17 residues. Germline trimming cut 2 bases from V and 0 bases from J; bases unmatched to any gene: 7. Germline V lookup: CDR1 KGHSY, CDR2 FQNENV. This CDR3 reads CASSQHILAGGSYEQYF. Here the CDR3 DNA reads TGTGCCAGCAGCCAACATATTTTAGCGGGAGGCTCCTACGAGCAGTACTTC.

CDR3 DNA sequence: TGTGCCATCAGTGCGAGAGCGGACGAGCAGTACTTC. Its protein is CAISARADEQYF. This rearrangement joins TRBV10-3 to TRBJ2-5; a weak D match, TRBD2 (5 bases). Judging by the DNA end, TRBJ2-7 fits better; the J call may be wrong. Germline V gives CDR1 ENHRY, CDR2 SYGVKD. This CDR3 has 12 amino acids.

In DNA, the CDR3 is TGTGCCAGCAGTTACTCGGGACAGCAAGAGACCCAGTACTTC. Translated, it gives CASSYSGQQETQYF. V and J are TRBV6-6 and TRBJ2-5, with 7 bases aligning to TRBD1. V was pared by 0 bases and J by 2 bases, with 0 bases of the junction left unmatched. CDR3 length: 14 residues. Germline V gene data show CDR1 as MNHNY and CDR2 as SVGAGI (reference sequence).

The chain couples TRBV27 to TRBJ2-7; 10 nucleotides align to TRBD2. CDR3 length: 14 amino acids. J was trimmed by 3 bases and V by 8 bases; bases with no gene match: 7. Per the germline V gene, CDR1 is MNHEY and CDR2 is SMNVEV (reference sequence). CDR3 sequence: CASVRLAGVYEQYF. The CDR3, as DNA: TGTGCCAGCGTCCGGCTAGCGGGAGTCTACGAGCAGTACTTC.

Written as DNA, the CDR3 is TGTGCCAGTAGTATCGAAAGGGATCAGCCCCAGCATTTT. It translates to CASSIERDQPQHF. The chain is built from TRBV19 and TRBJ1-5; D is ambiguous. CDR1 and CDR2 from the germline V gene are LNHDA and SQIVND (reference sequence). V shed 3 bases and J shed 5 bases, with 8 bases lying between them. This CDR3 region has 13 residues.

This chain connects TRBV19 to TRBJ2-3; 7 positions agree with TRBD1. Unmatched junction bases numbered 2, after V lost 2 bases and J lost 0 bases. Germline V gene sequence: CDR1 LNHDA, CDR2 SQIVND (reference sequence). The length of the CDR3 is 15 residues. The CDR3 coding sequence is TGTGCCAGTAGTATACAGGGGGAAAGCACAGATACGCAGTATTTT. This sequence encodes CASSIQGESTDTQYF.

The V call is TRBV29-1, the J call TRBJ2-1; 11 bases fit TRBD2. V lost 4 bases, J lost 6 bases, and 11 bases stayed unmatched. The CDR3 is made up of 16 amino acids. Germline CDR1 and CDR2: SQVTM and ANQGSEA. CDR3 coding DNA: TGCAGCGTTGGCTCAGCCTCACTAGCGGGAGCCAATGAGCAGTTCTTC. Translation gives CSVGSASLAGANEQFF.

The chain is built from TRBV5-4 and TRBJ1-1, with D perhaps matching TRBD1 (5 bases). Trimming stripped 0 bases from V and 2 bases from J, with 14 bases between. This CDR3 is built from 16 residues. CDR1 is SGHNT, CDR2 YYREEE, per germline (reference sequence). For the CDR3, the DNA is TGTGCCAGCAGCTTGGGGGGACGGATTCAAAACACTGAAGCTTTCTTT. It is translated as CASSLGGRIQNTEAFF.

The V gene is TRBV4-1, the J gene TRBJ1-5, with a tentative D call TRBD1 (6 bases). V was clipped by 4 bases and J by 5 bases, with 18 bases between them. Germline assignment: CDR1 MGHRA and CDR2 YSYEKL. There are 16 residues in the CDR3. Written as DNA, the CDR3 is TGCGCCAGCAGCCCCTTACTCGCAGGGGCCGATCAGCCCCAGCATTTT. This encodes CASSPLLAGADQPQHF.

This chain links TRBV7-9 with TRBJ2-1, with no clear D. Looked up from germline, CDR1 is SEHNR and CDR2 is FQNEAQ (reference sequence). Trimming stripped 3 bases from V and 0 bases from J, with 3 bases between. This CDR3 comprises 13 residues. This CDR3 is CASSFNSYNEQFF. Written as DNA, the CDR3 is TGTGCCAGCAGCTTTAACTCCTACAATGAGCAGTTCTTC.

DNA for the CDR3: TGTGCCAGCAGTAAAAGACCGGGACTAGCGGGTTCTTTCGAGCAGTACTTC. It is translated as CASSKRPGLAGSFEQYF. This sequence joins TRBV28 and TRBJ2-7; 12 bases agree with TRBD2. Trimming took 5 bases from V and 6 from J; bases not matched to a gene: 14. The CDR3 length is 17 residues. Germline V lookup: CDR1 MDHEN, CDR2 SYDVKM.

The genes are TRBV25-1 and TRBJ2-7; 9 bases are shared with TRBD2. V shed 1 base and J 3 bases; nucleotides not matched to a gene: 7. Germline CDR1 MGHDK, CDR2 SYGVNS. The CDR3 length is 16 residues. CDR3 sequence (DNA): TGTGCCAGCAGTGAATTAGGTAGCGGGAGCATCTACGAGCAGTACTTC. It codes for CASSELGSGSIYEQYF.

The CDR3 spells CASSVTSGSRDEQYF. Here the CDR3 DNA reads TGTGCCAGCAGCGTGACTAGCGGGAGTCGGGACGAGCAGTACTTC. The V gene is TRBV6-1, the J gene TRBJ2-7, with 12 bases identical to TRBD2. The CDR3 is made up of 15 amino acids. V lost 6 bases and J lost 5; bases outside the gene matches: 8. Germline V CDR1 and CDR2: MNHNS, SASEGT.

The chain uses TRBV7-3 and TRBJ2-1; TRBD2 might be the D (6 bases). Germline V gene sequence: CDR1 SGHTA, CDR2 FQGTGA. The CDR3 length is 15 residues. V lost 4 bases and J 2 bases, leaving 12 bases between the germline ends. The CDR3 DNA reads as TGTGCCAGCAGCTCCTCTAGCGTCCCCTACAATGAGCAGTTCTTC. Its translation is CASSSSSVPYNEQFF.

The CDR3 DNA reads as TGCAGTGCTAGAGGGACCCTTAGTCAGTTCTTC. It specifies CSARGTLSQFF. The J gene is TRBJ2-1, the V gene TRBV20-1; the D is unclear. CDR3 length: 11 amino acids. Germline V gene data show CDR1 as DFQATT and CDR2 as SNEGSKA (reference sequence). The V and J ends lost 1 base and 13 bases respectively, with 11 bases between them.

CDR3 DNA: TGTGCCAGCAGCTTACCCGACGGGAACACTGAAGCTTTCTTT. Its protein product is CASSLPDGNTEAFF. V and J are TRBV7-6 and TRBJ1-1; D ambiguous. The V and J ends lost 2 bases and 1 base respectively, with 8 bases between them. The CDR3 totals 14 residues. Germline V gene data show CDR1 as SGHVS and CDR2 as FNYEAQ.

The genes are TRBV5-1 and TRBJ2-7; TRBD2 aligns across 12 bases. CDR3 length: 21 amino acids. V shed 2 bases, J shed 0 bases, and the junction held 18 bases outside the gene matches. Germline assignment: CDR1 SGHRS and CDR2 YFSETQ. CDR3 nucleotides: TGCGCCAGCAGCTTAGCCTCGAAGACTAGCGGGAGCTGGGGACCCTCCTACGAGCAGTACTTC. Protein product: CASSLASKTSGSWGPSYEQYF.

This rearrangement joins TRBV11-3 to TRBJ2-7; the D gene is possibly TRBD2 (5 bases). Germline V gene sequence: CDR1 SGHNT, CDR2 YENEEA. The CDR3 is made up of 13 amino acids. V lost 2 bases and J lost 5, with 10 bases in between. CDR3 sequence reads: CASSLSGSHEQYF. The CDR3 DNA reads TGTGCCAGCAGCTTATCGGGGAGCCACGAGCAGTACTTC.

V and J are TRBV28 and TRBJ1-1; D might be TRBD1 (5 bases). V was clipped by 2 bases and J by 10 bases, with 14 bases between them. In germline, CDR1 is MDHEN, CDR2 SYDVKM. The CDR3 covers 13 residues. CDR3 in amino acids: CASSLPLGGGAFF. The CDR3 coding sequence is TGTGCCAGCAGTTTACCCCTGGGCGGGGGAGCTTTCTTT.